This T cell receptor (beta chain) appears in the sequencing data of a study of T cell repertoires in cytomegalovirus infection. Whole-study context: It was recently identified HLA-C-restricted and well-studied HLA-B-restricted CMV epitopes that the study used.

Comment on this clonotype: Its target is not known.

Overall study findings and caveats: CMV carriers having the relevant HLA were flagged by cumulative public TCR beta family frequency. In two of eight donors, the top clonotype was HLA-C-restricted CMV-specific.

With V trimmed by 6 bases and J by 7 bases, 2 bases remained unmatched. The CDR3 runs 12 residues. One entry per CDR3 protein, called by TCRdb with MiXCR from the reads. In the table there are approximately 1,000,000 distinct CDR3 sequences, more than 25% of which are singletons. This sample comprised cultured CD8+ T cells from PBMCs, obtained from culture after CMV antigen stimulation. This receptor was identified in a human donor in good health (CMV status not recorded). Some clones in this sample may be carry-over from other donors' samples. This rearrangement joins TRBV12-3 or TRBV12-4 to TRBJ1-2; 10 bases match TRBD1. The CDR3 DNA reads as TGTGCCAGCAGGGACAGGGGGAGTGGCTACACCTTC. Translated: CASRDRGSGYTF.